One and the same sample provided the 8 T cell receptor beta chains below, sequenced in a study of cytomegalovirus exposure and HLA in healthy donors. Sequencing was performed with immunoSEQ multiplex PCR; in TCRdb, only in-frame clones are kept and a portion is missing. The table records 100,000 to 120,000 clones, roughly 88% of them present only once. Sequences were obtained from PBMCs. The receptors were sampled from a woman aged 25 to 39 in good health and CMV-seropositive.

The chain carries TRBV7-9 and TRBJ2-5; TRBD1 might be the D (6 bases). Germline loops: CDR1 SEHNR, CDR2 FQNEAQ (reference sequence). Trimming removed 2 bases at V and 4 bases at J, with 14 bases between. The CDR3 totals 15 residues. DNA for the CDR3: TGTGCCAGCAGCTTAAGCGGCCTACAGGGAGAGACCCAGTACTTC. Its protein is CASSLSGLQGETQYF. The whole variable domain, remainder taken from reference TRBV7-9 and TRBJ2-5, is DTGVSQNPRHKITKRGQNVTFRCDPISEHNRLYWYRQTLGQGPEFLTYFQNEAQLEKSRLLSDRFSAERPKGSFSTLEIQRTEQGDSAMYLCASSLSGLQGETQYFGPGTRLLVL.

In its sample, this clone was seen once. The chain is built from TRBV14 and TRBJ2-7; 7 bases line up with TRBD2. The ends lost 1 base at V and 3 bases at J; junction bases unmatched: 3. CDR1 SGHDN and CDR2 FVKESK come from the germline V gene. The CDR3 has 14 residues. In DNA, the CDR3 is TGTGCCAGCAGCCAAGTAGGCGGGGGCTACGAGCAGTACTTC. Translating gives CASSQVGGGYEQYF.

CDR3 sequence: CASSRETGRGSPLHF. The CDR3 nucleotides read TGCGCCAGCAGCCGAGAGACAGGGCGGGGTTCACCCCTCCACTTT. The rearrangement joins TRBV4-3 to TRBJ1-6, with 7 bases matching TRBD1. This CDR3 spans 15 amino acids. Germline V gene lookup returns CDR1 LGHNA and CDR2 YSLEER. After removal of 4 bases from V and 9 bases from J, the junction contained 9 bases not matched to a gene.

The chain is built from TRBV9 and TRBJ2-7; TRBD2 might be the D (5 bases). CDR1 and CDR2 from the germline V gene are SGDLS and YYNGEE. The CDR3 runs to 11 residues. Trimming removed 4 bases at V and 3 bases at J, with 5 bases between. CDR3 DNA sequence: TGTGCCAGCAGCAGCGGCTACGAGCAGTACTTC. It yields the protein CASSSGYEQYF.

The J gene is TRBJ1-2, the V gene TRBV27; no clear D. V lost 3 bases and J lost 0, with 11 bases in between. Germline V gene data show CDR1 as MNHEY and CDR2 as SMNVEV (reference sequence). The CDR3 is 15 residues long. Here the CDR3 reads CASSLSAPTNYGYTF. The CDR3 DNA follows: TGTGCCAGCAGTTTGTCAGCGCCTACTAACTATGGCTACACCTTC.

The genes are TRBV6-5 and TRBJ2-2; the match to TRBD2 covers 10 bases. Unmatched junction bases numbered 9, after V lost 4 bases and J lost 7 bases. Germline V gene sequence: CDR1 MNHEY, CDR2 SVGAGI. The CDR3 is made up of 16 amino acids. The CDR3 protein is CASSSRGAGGNGELFF. The DNA of the CDR3 is TGTGCCAGCAGTTCCCGGGGAGCGGGAGGGAACGGGGAGCTGTTTTTT.

Points on this clone: Germline is not matched at one junction end, which may reflect a read error. The CDR3 nucleotides are TGCGCCAGCAGCACGGGGGGGAACCCCGGGGAGCTGTTTTTT. This encodes CASSTGGNPGELFF. The chain recombines TRBV5-1 with TRBJ2-2; 8 nucleotides agree with TRBD2. This CDR3 is 14 amino acids long. CDR1 is SGHRS and CDR2 is YFSETQ in the germline V gene.

The chain joins TRBV18 to TRBJ2-2; D remains ambiguous. V dropped 3 bases and J dropped 3 bases, with 5 bases sitting between them. The CDR3 has 13 residues. In germline, CDR1 is KGHSH, CDR2 LQKENI. The CDR3 reads CASSPTYTGELFF. In nucleotides, the CDR3 is TGTGCCAGCTCACCCACATACACCGGGGAGCTGTTTTTT.